The source of this TCR beta chain is a study of identical twins. Via MiXCR, TCRdb re-called the 5' RACE reads, giving one row per CDR3 protein. The data hold about 920,000 distinct CDR3 sequences, with roughly 12% observed a single time. This clonotype was observed at least ten times. The CDR3 runs to 15 residues. Between the trimmed V and J ends, which lost 0 bases and 2 bases, there was a span of 9 bases. Germline V gene data show CDR1 as MNHEY and CDR2 as SVGAGI. These data are also associated with another study on yellow fever vaccine responses in identical twins.

The chain couples TRBV6-5 to TRBJ2-3; D remains ambiguous. The sequencing sample was made of PBMCs. The receptor comes from a woman aged 18-29 years in good health. The CDR3 spells CASSYSGRFTDTQYF. As DNA, the CDR3 is TGTGCCAGCAGTTACTCAGGCCGATTCACAGATACGCAGTATTTT.